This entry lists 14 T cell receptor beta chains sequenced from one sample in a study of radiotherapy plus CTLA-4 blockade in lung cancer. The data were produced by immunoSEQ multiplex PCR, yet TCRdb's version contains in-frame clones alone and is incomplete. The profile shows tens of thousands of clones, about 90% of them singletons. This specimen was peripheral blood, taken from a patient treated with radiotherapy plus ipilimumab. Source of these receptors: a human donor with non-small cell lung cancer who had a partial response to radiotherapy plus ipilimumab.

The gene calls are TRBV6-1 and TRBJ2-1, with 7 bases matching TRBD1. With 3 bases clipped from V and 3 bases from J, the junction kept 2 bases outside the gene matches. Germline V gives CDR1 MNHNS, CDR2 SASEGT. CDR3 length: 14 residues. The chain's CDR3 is CASSEQGVYNEQFF. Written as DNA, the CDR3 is TGTGCCAGCAGTGAGCAGGGGGTCTACAATGAGCAGTTCTTC.

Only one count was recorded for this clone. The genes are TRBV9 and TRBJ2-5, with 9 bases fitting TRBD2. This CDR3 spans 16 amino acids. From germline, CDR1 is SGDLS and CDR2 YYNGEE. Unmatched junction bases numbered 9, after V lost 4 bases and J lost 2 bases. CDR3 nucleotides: TGTGCCAGCAGCAGATTAGCGGGGGAAACTCAAGAGACCCAGTACTTC. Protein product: CASSRLAGETQETQYF.

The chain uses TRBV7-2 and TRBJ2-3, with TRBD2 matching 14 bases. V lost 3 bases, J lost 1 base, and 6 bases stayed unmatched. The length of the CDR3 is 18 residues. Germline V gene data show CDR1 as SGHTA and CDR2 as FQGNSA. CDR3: CASSFRGLAGAGTDTQYF. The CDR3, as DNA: TGTGCCAGCAGCTTCCGGGGACTAGCGGGGGCTGGCACAGATACGCAGTATTTT.

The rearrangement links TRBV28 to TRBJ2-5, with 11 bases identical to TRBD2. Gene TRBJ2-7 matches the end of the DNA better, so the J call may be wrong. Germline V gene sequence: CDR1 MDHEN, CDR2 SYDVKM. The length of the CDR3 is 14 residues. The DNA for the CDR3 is TGTGCCAGCAGACTAGCGGGAGCGTATTACGAGCAGTACTTC. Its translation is CASRLAGAYYEQYF.

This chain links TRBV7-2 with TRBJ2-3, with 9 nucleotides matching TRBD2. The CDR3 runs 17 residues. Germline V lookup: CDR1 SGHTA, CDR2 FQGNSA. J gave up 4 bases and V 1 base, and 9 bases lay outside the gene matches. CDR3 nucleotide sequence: TGTGCCAGCAGCTTAGTCCAGGGGCGGGAGGGAGCAGATACGCAGTATTTT. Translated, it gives CASSLVQGREGADTQYF.

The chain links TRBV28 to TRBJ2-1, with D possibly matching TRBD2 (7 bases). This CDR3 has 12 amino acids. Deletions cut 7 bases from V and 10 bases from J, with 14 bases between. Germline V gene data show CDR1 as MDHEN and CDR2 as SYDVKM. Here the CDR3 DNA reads TGTGCCAGCACCGAGGGGGGGCGGGAGCAGTTCTTC. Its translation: CASTEGGREQFF.

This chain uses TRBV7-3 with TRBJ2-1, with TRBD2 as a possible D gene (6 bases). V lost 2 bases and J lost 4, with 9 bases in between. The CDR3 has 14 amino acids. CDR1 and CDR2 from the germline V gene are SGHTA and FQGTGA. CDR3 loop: CASSLSRGYNEQFF. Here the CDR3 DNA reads TGTGCCAGCAGCTTATCTCGGGGGTACAATGAGCAGTTCTTC.

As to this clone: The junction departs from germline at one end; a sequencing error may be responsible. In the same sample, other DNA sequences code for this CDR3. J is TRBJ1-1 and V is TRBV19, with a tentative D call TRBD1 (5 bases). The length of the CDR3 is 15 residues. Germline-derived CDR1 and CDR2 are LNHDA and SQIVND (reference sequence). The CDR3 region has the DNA TGTGCCAGTAGCCCCGGGGGGATGGCAAACACTGAGGCTTTCTTT. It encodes CASSPGGMANTEAFF.

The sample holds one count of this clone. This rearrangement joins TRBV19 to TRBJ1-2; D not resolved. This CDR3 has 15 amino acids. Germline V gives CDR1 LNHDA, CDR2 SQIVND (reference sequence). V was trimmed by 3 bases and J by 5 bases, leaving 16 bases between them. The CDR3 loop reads CASSMGATTRYGYTF. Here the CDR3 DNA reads TGTGCCAGTAGTATGGGAGCAACCACTAGGTATGGCTACACCTTC.

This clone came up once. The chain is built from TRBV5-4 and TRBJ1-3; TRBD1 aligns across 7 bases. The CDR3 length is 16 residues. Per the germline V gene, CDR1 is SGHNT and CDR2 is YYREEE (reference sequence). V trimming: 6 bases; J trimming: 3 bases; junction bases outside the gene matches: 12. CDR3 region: CASMEGGTNGGNTIYF. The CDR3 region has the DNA TGTGCCAGCATGGAAGGGGGCACAAACGGTGGAAACACCATATATTTT. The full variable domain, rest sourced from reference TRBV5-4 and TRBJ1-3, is ETGVTQSPTHLIKTRGQQVTLRCSSQSGHNTVSWYQQALGQGPQFIFQYYREEENGRGNFPPRFSGLQFPNYSSELNVNALELDDSALYLCASMEGGTNGGNTIYFGEGSWLTVV.

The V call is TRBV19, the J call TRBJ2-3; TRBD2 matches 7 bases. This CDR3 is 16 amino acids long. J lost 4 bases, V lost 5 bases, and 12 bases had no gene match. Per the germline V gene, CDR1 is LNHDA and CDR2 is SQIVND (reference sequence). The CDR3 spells CASSPRGAGRADTQYF. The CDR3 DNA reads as TGTGCCAGTAGTCCCCGCGGAGCGGGGCGAGCAGATACGCAGTATTTT.

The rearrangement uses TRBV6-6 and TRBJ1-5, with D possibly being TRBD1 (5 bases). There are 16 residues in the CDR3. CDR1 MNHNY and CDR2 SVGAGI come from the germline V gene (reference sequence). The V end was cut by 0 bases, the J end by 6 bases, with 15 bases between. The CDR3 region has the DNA TGTGCCAGCAGTTACTCGACCGGGGGAGGGAGTCAGCCCCAGCATTTT. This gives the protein CASSYSTGGGSQPQHF.

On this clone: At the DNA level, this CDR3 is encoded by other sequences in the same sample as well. The CDR3 region is CASSLDRDRNTEAFF. In DNA form, the CDR3 reads TGTGCCAGCAGCTTAGACCGGGACAGGAACACTGAAGCTTTCTTT. The chain links TRBV7-9 to TRBJ1-1; 7 nucleotides agree with TRBD1. V was clipped by 1 base and J by 1 base; unmatched bases: 3. This CDR3 is built from 15 residues. The germline CDR1 and CDR2 sequences are SEHNR and FQNEAQ (reference sequence).

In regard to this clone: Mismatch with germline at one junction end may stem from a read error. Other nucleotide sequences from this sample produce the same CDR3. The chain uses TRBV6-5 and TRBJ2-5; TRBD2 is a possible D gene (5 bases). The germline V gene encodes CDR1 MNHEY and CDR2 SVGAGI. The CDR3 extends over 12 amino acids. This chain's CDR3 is CASKIGEETQYF. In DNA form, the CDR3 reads TGTGCCAGCAAAATCGGGGAAGAGACTCAGTACTTC.